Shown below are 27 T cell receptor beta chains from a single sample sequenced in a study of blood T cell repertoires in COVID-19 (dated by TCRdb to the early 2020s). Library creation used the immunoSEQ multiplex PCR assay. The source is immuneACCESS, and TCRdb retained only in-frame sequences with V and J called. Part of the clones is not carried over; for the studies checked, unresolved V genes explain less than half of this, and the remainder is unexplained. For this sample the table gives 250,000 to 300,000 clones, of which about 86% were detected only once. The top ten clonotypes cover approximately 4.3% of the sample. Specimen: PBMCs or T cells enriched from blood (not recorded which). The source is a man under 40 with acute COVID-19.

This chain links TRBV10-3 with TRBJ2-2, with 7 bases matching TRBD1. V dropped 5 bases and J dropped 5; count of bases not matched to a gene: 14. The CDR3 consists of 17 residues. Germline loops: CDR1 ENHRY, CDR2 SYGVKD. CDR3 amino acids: CAISSPPQGVLTGELFF. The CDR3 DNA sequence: TGTGCCATCAGTTCCCCTCCGCAGGGGGTTTTGACCGGGGAGCTGTTTTTT.

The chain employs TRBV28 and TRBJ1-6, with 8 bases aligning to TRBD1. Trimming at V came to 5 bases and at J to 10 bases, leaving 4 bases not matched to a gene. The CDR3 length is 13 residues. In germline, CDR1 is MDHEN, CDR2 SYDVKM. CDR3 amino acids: CASSRDRGSPLHF. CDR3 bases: TGTGCCAGCAGTAGAGACAGGGGATCACCCCTCCACTTT. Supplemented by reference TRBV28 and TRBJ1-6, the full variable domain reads DVKVTQSSRYLVKRTGEKVFLECVQDMDHENMFWYRQDPGLGLRLIYFSYDVKMKEKGDIPEGYSVSREKKERFSLILESASTNQTSMYLCASSRDRGSPLHFGNGTRLTVT.

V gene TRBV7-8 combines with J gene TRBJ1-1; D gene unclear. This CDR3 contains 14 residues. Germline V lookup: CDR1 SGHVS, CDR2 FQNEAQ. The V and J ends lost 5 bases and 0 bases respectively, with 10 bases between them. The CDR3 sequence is CASSPRGLNTEAFF. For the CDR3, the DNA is TGTGCCAGCAGCCCGCGAGGGTTGAACACTGAAGCTTTCTTT. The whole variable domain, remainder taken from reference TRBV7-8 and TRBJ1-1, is GAGVSQSPRYKVAKRGQDVALRCDPISGHVSLFWYQQALGQGPEFLTYFQNEAQLDKSGLPSDRFFAERPEGSVSTLKIQRTQQEDSAVYLCASSPRGLNTEAFFGQGTRLTVV.

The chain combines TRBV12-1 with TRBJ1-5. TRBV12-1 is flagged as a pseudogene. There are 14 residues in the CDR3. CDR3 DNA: TGTGCCAGCAGCTTTTGGGGGGAAAGGCAGCCCCAGCATTTT. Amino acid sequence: CASSFWGERQPQHF.

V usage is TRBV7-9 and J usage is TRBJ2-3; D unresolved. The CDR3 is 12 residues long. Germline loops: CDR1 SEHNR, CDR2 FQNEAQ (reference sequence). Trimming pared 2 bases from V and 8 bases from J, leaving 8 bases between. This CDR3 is CASSLPGFTQYF. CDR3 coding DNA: TGTGCCAGCAGCTTACCCGGGTTTACGCAGTATTTT. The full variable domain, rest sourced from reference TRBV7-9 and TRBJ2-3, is DTGVSQNPRHKITKRGQNVTFRCDPISEHNRLYWYRQTLGQGPEFLTYFQNEAQLEKSRLLSDRFSAERPKGSFSTLEIQRTEQGDSAMYLCASSLPGFTQYFGPGTRLTVL.

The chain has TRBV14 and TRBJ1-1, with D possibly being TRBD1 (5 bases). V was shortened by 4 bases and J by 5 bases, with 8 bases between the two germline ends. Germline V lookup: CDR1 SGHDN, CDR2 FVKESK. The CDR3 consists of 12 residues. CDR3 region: CASSLRVTEAFF. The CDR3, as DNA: TGTGCCAGCAGCCTCAGGGTAACTGAAGCTTTCTTT.

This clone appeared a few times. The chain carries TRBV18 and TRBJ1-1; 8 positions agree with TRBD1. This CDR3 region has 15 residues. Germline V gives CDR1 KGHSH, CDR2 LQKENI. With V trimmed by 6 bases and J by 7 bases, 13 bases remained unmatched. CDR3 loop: CASSRNRGSEGEAFF. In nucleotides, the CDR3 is TGTGCCAGCTCTCGCAACAGGGGGTCGGAAGGTGAAGCTTTCTTT.

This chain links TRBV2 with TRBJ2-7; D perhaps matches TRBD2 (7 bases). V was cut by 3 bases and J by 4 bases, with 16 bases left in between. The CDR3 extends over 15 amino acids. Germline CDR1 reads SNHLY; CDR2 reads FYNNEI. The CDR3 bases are TGTGCCAGCAGTGATTTGGGGGGGGGCCGGTACGAGCAGTACGTC. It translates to CASSDLGGGRYEQYV.

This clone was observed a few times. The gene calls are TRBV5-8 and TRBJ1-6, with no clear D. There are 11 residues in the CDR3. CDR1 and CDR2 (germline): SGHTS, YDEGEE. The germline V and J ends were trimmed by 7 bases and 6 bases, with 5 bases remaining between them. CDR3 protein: CASEINSPLHF. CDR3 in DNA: TGTGCCAGCGAGATTAATTCACCCCTCCACTTT.

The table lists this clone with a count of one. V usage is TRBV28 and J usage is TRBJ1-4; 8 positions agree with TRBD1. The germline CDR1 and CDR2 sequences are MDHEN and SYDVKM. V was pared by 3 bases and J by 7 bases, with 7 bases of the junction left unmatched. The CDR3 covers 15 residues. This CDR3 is CASSFRTGQVEKLFF. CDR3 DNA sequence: TGTGCCAGCAGTTTCCGGACAGGGCAGGTTGAAAAACTGTTTTTT.

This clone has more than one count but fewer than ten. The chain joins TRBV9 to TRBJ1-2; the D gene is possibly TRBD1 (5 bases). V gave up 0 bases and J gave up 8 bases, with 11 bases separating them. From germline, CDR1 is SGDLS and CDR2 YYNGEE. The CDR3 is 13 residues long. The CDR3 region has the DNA TGTGCCAGCAGCGTAGAGGGGCAACGAGGCTACACCTTC. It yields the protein CASSVEGQRGYTF.

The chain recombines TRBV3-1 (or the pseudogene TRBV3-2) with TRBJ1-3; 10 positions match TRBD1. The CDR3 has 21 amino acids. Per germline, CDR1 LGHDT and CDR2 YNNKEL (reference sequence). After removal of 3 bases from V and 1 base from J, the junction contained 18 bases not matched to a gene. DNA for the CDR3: TGTGCCAGCAGCCATTACTCTCCGGGACAGGGGATAGTTTCTTCTGGAAACACCATATATTTT. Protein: CASSHYSPGQGIVSSGNTIYF.

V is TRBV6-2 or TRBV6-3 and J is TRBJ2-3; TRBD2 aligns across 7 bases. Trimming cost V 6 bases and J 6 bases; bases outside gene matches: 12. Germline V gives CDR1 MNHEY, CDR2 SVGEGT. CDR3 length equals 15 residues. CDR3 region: CASRPMGLWMDTQYF. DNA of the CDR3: TGTGCCAGCAGACCTATGGGACTATGGATGGATACGCAGTATTTT.

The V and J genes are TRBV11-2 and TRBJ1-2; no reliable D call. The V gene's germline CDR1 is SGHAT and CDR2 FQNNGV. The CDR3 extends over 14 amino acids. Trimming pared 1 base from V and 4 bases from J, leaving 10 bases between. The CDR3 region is CASSLVRVPYGYTF. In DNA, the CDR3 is TGTGCCAGCAGCTTAGTTCGGGTCCCCTATGGCTACACCTTC. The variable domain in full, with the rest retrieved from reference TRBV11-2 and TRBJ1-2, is EAGVAQSPRYKIIEKRQSVAFWCNPISGHATLYWYQQILGQGPKLLIQFQNNGVVDDSQLPKDRFSAERLKGVDSTLKIQPAKLEDSAVYLCASSLVRVPYGYTFGSGTRLTVV.

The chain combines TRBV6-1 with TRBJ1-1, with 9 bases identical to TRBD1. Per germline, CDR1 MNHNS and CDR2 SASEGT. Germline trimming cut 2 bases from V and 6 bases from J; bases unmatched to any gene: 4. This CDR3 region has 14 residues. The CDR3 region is CASSERGQGPEAFF. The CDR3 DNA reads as TGTGCCAGCAGTGAAAGGGGACAGGGCCCTGAAGCTTTCTTT.

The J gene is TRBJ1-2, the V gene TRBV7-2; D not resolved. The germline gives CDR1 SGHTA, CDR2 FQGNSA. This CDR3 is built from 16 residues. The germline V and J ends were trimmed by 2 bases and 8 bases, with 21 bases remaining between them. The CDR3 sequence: CASSLPFGLMLSGYTF. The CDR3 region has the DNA TGTGCCAGCAGCTTACCCTTTGGTCTAATGTTATCCGGCTACACCTTC.

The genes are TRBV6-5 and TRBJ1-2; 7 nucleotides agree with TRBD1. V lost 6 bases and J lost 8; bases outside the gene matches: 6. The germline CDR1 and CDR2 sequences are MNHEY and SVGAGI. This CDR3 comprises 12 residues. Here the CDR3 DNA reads TGTGCCAGCAGCCTTAACAGGGGCGGCTACACCTTC. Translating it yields CASSLNRGGYTF.

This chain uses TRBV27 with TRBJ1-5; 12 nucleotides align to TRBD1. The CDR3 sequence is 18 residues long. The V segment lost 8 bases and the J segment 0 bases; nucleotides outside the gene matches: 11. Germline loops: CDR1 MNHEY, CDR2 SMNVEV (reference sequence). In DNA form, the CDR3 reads TGTGCCAGCGGGGCCGGGACAGGGGGCTTTAATAGCAATCAGCCCCAGCATTTT. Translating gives CASGAGTGGFNSNQPQHF.

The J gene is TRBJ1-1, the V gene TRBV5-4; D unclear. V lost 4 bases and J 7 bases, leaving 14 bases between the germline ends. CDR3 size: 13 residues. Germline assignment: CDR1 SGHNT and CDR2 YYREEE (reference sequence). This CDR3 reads CASSSRQVDEAFF. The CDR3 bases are TGTGCCAGCAGCAGTAGGCAGGTGGATGAAGCTTTCTTT.

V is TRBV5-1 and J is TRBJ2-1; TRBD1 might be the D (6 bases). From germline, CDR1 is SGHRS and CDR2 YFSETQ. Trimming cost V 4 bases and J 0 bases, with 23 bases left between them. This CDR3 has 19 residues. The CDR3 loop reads CASSRRRQDPRSSYNEQFF. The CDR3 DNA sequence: TGCGCCAGCAGCCGGAGGAGACAGGATCCAAGGAGCTCCTACAATGAGCAGTTCTTC.

CDR3 sequence: CASSPGASGGANEQYV. Written as DNA, the CDR3 is TGTGCCAGCTCACCAGGGGCCAGCGGGGGGGCGAACGAGCAGTACGTC. The gene calls are TRBV18 and TRBJ2-7; 10 positions match TRBD2. CDR1 and CDR2 from the germline V gene are KGHSH and LQKENI. The CDR3 extends over 16 amino acids. V lost 2 bases and J lost 5; bases outside the gene matches: 9.

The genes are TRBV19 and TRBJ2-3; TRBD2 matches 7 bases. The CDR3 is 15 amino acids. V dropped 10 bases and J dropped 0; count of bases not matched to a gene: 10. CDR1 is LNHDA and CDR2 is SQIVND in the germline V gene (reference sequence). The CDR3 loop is CATRLAPGSTDTQYF. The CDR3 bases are TGTGCCACTCGACTAGCCCCAGGAAGCACAGATACGCAGTATTTT. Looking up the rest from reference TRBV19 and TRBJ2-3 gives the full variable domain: DGGITQSPKYLFRKEGQNVTLSCEQNLNHDAMYWYRQDPGQGLRLIYYSQIVNDFQKGDIAEGYSVSREKKESFPLTVTSAQKNPTAFYLCATRLAPGSTDTQYFGPGTRLTVL.

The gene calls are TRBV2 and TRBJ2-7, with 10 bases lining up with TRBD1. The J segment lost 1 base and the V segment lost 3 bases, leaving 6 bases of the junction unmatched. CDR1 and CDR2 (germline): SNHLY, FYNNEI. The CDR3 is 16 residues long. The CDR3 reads CASSEEGQGRSYEQYV. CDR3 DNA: TGTGCCAGCAGTGAGGAGGGACAGGGGCGTTCCTACGAGCAGTACGTC.

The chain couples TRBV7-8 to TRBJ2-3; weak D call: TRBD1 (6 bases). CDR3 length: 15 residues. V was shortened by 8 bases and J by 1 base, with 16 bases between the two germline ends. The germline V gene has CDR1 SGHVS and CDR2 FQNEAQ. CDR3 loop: CASANRGQRTDTQYF. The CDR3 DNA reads TGTGCCAGCGCTAACCGGGGACAACGCACAGATACGCAGTATTTT.

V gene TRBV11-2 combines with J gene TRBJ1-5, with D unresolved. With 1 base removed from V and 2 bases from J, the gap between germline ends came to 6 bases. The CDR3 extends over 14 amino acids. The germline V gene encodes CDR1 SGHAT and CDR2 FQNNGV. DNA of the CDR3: TGTGCCAGCAGCTTAGGCAGCGGCAATCAGCCCCAGCATTTT. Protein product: CASSLGSGNQPQHF.

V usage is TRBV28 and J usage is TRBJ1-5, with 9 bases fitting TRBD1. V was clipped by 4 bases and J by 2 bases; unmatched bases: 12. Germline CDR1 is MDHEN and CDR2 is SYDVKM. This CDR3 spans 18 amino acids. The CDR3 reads CASSSPGQGLVGNQPQHF. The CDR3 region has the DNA TGTGCCAGCAGTTCCCCCGGACAGGGGCTCGTTGGCAATCAGCCCCAGCATTTT. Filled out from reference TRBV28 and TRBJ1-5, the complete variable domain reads DVKVTQSSRYLVKRTGEKVFLECVQDMDHENMFWYRQDPGLGLRLIYFSYDVKMKEKGDIPEGYSVSREKKERFSLILESASTNQTSMYLCASSSPGQGLVGNQPQHFGDGTRLSIL.

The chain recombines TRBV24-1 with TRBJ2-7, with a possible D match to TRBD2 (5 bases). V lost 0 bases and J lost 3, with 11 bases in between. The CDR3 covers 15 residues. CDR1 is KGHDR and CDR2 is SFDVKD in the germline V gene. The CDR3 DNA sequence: TGTGCCACCAGTGATTTGCCCGGGAAATTCTACGAGCAGTACGTC. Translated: CATSDLPGKFYEQYV.